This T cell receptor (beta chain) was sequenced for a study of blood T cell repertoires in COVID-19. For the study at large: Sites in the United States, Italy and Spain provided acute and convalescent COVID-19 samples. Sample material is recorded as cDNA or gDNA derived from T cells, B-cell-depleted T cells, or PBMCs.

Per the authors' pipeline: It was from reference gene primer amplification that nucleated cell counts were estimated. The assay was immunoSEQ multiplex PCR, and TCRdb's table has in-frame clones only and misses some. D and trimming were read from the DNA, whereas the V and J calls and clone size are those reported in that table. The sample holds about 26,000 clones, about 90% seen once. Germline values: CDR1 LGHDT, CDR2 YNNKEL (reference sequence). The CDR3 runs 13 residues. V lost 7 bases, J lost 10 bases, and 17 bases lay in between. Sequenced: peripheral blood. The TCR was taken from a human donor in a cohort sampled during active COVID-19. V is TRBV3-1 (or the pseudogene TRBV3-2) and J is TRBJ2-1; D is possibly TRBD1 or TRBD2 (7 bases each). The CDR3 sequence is CASTQGGADEQFF. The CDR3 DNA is TGTGCCAGCACCCAGGGGGGGGCCGACGAGCAGTTCTTC.